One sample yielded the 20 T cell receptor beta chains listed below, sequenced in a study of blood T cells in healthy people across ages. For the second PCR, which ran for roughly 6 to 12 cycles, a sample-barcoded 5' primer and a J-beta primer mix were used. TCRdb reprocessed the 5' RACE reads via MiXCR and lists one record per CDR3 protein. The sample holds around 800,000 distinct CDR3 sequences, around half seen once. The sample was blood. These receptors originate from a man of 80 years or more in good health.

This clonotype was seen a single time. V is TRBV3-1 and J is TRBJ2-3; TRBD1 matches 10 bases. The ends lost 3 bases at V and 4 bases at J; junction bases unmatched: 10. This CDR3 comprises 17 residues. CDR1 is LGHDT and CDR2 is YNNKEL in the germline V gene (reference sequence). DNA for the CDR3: TGTGCCAGCAGCCAGCGGCGGGGACAGGGGATTTCAGATACGCAGTATTTT. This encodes CASSQRRGQGISDTQYF.

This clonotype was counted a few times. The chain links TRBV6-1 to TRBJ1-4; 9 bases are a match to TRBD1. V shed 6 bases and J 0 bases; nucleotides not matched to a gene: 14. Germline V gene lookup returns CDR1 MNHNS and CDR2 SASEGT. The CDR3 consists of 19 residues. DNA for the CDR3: TGTGCCAGCAGAACCCTAGGACAGGGGACGCTTGCAACTAATGAAAAACTGTTTTTT. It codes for CASRTLGQGTLATNEKLFF.

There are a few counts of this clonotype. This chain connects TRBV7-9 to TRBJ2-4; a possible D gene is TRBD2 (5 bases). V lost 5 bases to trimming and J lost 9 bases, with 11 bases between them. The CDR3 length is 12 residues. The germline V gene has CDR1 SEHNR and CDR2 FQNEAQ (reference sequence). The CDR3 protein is CASSPGGSIQYF. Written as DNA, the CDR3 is TGTGCCAGCAGCCCGGGCGGGTCCATTCAGTACTTC.

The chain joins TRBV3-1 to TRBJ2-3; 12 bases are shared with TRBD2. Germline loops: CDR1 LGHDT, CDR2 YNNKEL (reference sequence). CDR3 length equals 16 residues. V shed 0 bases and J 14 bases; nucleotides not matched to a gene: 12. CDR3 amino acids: CASSQDRLAGGRYAYF. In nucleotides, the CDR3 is TGTGCCAGCAGCCAAGATCGGCTAGCGGGGGGGAGATACGCGTATTTT.

The CDR3 protein is CASSTTSGRGARYAYF. In DNA form, the CDR3 reads TGTGCCAGCAGTACCACTAGCGGGAGAGGTGCCAGATACGCGTATTTT. This chain connects TRBV6-2 or TRBV6-3 to TRBJ2-3, with 11 positions matching TRBD2. Germline values: CDR1 MNHEY, CDR2 SVGEGT. The length of the CDR3 is 16 residues. V trimming: 5 bases; J trimming: 14 bases; junction bases outside the gene matches: 18.

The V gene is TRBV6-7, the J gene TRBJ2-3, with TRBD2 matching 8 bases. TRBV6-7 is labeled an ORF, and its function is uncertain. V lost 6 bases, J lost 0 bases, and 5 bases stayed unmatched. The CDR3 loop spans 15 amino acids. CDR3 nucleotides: TGTGCCAGCAGACTTTCTAGCGGGAGCACAGATACGCAGTATTTT. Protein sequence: CASRLSSGSTDTQYF.

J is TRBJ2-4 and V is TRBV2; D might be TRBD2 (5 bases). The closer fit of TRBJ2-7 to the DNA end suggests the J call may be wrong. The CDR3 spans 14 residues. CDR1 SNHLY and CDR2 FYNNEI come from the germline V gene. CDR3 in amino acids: CASILSETIYEQYF. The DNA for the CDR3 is TGTGCCAGCATCCTTTCTGAGACTATTTACGAGCAGTACTTC.

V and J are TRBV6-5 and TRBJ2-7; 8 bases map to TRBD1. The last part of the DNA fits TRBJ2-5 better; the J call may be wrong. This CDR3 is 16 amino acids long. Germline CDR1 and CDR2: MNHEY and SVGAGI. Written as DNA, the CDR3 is TGTGCCAGCAGTTACTGTGGACAGGGTCTTCAGGGGACCCAGTACTTC. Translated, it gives CASSYCGQGLQGTQYF.

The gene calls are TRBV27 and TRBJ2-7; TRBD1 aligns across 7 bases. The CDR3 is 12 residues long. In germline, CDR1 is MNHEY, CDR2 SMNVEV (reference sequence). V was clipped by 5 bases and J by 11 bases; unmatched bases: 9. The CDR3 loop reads CASSARDSEEYF. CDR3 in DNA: TGTGCCAGCAGTGCTCGGGACAGTGAGGAGTACTTC.

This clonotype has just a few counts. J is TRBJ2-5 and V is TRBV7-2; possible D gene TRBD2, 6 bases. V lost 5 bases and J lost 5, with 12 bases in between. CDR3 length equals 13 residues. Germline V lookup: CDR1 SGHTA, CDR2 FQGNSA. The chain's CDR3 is CASSRGSRETQYF. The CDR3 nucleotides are TGTGCCAGCAGCCGGGGGTCTAGGGAGACCCAGTACTTC.

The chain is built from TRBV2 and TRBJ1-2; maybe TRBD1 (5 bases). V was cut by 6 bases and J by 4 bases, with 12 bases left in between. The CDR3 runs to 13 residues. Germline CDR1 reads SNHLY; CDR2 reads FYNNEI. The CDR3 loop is CASRGTGGYGYTF. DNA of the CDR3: TGTGCCAGCAGGGGGACGGGCGGCTATGGCTACACCTTC.

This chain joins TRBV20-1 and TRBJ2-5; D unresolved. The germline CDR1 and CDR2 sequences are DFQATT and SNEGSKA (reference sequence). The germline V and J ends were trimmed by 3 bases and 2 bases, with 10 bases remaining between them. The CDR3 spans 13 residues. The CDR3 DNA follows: TGCAGTGCTAGGGGCCCACAACAAGAGACCCAGTACTTC. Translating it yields CSARGPQQETQYF.

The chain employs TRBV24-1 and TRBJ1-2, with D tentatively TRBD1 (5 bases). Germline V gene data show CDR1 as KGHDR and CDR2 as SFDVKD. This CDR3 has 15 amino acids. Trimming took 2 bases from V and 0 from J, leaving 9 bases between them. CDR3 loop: CATSDWRGANYGYTF. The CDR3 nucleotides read TGTGCCACCAGTGATTGGAGGGGAGCTAACTATGGCTACACCTTC.

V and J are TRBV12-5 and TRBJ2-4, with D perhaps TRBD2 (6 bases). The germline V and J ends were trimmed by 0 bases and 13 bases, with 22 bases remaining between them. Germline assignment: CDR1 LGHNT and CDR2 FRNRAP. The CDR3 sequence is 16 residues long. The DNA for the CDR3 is TGTGCTAGTGGTTTGGTCCGACTAGATTCGTCGCGAGAGCAGTACTTC. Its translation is CASGLVRLDSSREQYF.

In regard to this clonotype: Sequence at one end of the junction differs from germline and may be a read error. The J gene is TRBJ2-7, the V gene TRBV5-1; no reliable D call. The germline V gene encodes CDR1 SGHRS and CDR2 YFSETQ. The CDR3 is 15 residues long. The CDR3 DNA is TGCGCCAGCAGTTTGGGGAATAGGAGCTCCTACGAGCAGTACTTC. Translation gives CASSLGNRSSYEQYF. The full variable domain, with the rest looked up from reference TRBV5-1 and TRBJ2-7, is KAGVTQTPRYLIKTRGQQVTLSCSPISGHRSVSWYQQTPGQGLQFLFEYFSETQRNKGNFPGRFSGRQFSNSRSEMNVSTLELGDSALYLCASSLGNRSSYEQYFGPGTRLTVT.

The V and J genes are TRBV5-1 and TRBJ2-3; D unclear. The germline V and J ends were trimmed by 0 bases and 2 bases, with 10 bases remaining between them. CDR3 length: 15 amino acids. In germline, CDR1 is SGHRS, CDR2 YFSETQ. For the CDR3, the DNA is TGCGCCAGCAGCTTGGAACCGCGAGACACAGATACGCAGTATTTT. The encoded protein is CASSLEPRDTDTQYF.

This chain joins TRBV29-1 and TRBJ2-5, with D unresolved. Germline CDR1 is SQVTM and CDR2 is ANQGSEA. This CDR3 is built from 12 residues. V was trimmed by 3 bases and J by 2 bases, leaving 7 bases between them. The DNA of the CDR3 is TGCAGCGTTGAGGACGGACAAGAGACCCAGTACTTC. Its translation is CSVEDGQETQYF. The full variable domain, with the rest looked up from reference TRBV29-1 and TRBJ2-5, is SAVISQKPSRDICQRGTSLTIQCQVDSQVTMMFWYRQQPGQSLTLIATANQGSEATYESGFVIDKFPISRPNLTFSTLTVSNMSPEDSSIYLCSVEDGQETQYFGPGTRLLVL.

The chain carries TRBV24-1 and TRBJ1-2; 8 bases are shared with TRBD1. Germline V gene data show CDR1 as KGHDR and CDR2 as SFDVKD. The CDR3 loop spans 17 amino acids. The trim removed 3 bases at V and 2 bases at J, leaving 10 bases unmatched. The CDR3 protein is CATSDAGQGSYNYGYTF. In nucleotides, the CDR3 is TGTGCCACCAGTGATGCCGGACAGGGCAGCTACAACTATGGCTACACCTTC.

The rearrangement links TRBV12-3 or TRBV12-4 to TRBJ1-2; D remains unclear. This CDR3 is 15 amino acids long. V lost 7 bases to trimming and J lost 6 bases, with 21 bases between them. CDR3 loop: CASTGLALAVNGYTF. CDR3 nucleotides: TGTGCCAGCACTGGTTTAGCCTTGGCGGTTAATGGCTACACCTTC.

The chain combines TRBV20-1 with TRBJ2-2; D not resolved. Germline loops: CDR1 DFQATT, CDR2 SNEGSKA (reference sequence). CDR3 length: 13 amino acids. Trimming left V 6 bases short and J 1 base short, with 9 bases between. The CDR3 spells CSAPPRNTGELFF. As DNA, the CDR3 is TGCAGTGCCCCACCTAGGAACACCGGGGAGCTGTTTTTT.